This TCR beta chain was sequenced for a study of blood T cell repertoires in COVID-19. The wider study: There were acute and convalescent COVID-19 samples, and they came from the United States, Italy and Spain. T cells, B-cell-depleted T cells, or PBMCs provided the cDNA or gDNA that served as material.

Original data processing: The authors estimated nucleated cell counts from reference gene primer amplification. The method was immunoSEQ multiplex PCR; TCRdb's version includes in-frame clones alone and lacks a portion of them. The V and J calls and the clone size are those of that table, but D and trimming were determined from the DNA. The data contain roughly 250,000 clones, over 80% of them singletons. Material for sequencing was peripheral blood. The sequence was obtained from a woman aged 55-69 years with active or convalescent COVID-19.

Written as DNA, the CDR3 is TGTGCCAGCAGCTTAGCCGGGCGCGGGACAGATACGCAGTATTTT. This encodes CASSLAGRGTDTQYF. The chain employs TRBV7-9 and TRBJ2-3; D perhaps matches TRBD2 (5 bases). Looked up from germline, CDR1 is SEHNR and CDR2 is FQNEAQ (reference sequence). The CDR3 has 15 residues. V lost 0 bases and J 3 bases, leaving 10 bases between the germline ends.